Presented here are 22 T cell receptor beta chains from one specimen sequenced in a study of blood T cell repertoires in COVID-19. Produced via immunoSEQ multiplex PCR; TCRdb's table is partial and in-frame only. The sample lists over 55,000 clones; about nine tenths were seen once. Sequencing used peripheral blood. The receptor source for this set is a man aged 50 or older with active COVID-19.

The sample holds one count of this clone. The V call is TRBV4-3, the J call TRBJ2-1; 14 bases are shared with TRBD2. Germline V gene data show CDR1 as LGHNA and CDR2 as YSLEER. J lost 9 bases, V lost 4 bases, and 8 bases had no gene match. CDR3 length: 16 amino acids. Here the CDR3 reads CASSRYGTSGGSEQFF. CDR3 in DNA: TGCGCCAGCAGCCGCTACGGGACTAGCGGGGGCAGTGAGCAGTTCTTC.

The chain combines TRBV5-6 with TRBJ1-2; possible D gene TRBD1, 5 bases. This CDR3 is 14 amino acids long. CDR1 is SGHDT and CDR2 is YYEEEE in the germline V gene. Trimming pared 0 bases from V and 5 bases from J, leaving 11 bases between. Here the CDR3 reads CASSLGQRQYGYTF. CDR3 nucleotide sequence: TGTGCCAGCAGCTTGGGACAGCGACAATATGGCTACACCTTC.

V usage is TRBV28 and J usage is TRBJ2-2, with D possibly being TRBD1 (5 bases). This CDR3 comprises 12 residues. Germline CDR1 is MDHEN and CDR2 is SYDVKM. V lost 7 bases, J lost 7 bases, and 10 bases lay in between. The chain's CDR3 is CASNQGVGELFF. CDR3 DNA sequence: TGTGCCAGCAATCAGGGCGTCGGGGAGCTGTTTTTT.

In nucleotides, the CDR3 is TGTGCCAGTACCCTCCGGGAGGCTACGAACACTGAAGCTTTCTTT. Residues: CASTLREATNTEAFF. The chain links TRBV19 to TRBJ1-1; the D is unclear. V lost 7 bases and J lost 1, with 16 bases in between. The germline V gene has CDR1 LNHDA and CDR2 SQIVND (reference sequence). The CDR3 runs to 15 residues.

The genes are TRBV28 and TRBJ1-2; no firm D call. Trimming cost V 2 bases and J 7 bases, with 11 bases left between them. Germline CDR1 is MDHEN and CDR2 is SYDVKM. The CDR3 consists of 13 residues. In DNA form, the CDR3 reads TGTGCCAGCAGTTTACTGGCAGGCCCTGGCTACACCTTC. Encoded protein: CASSLLAGPGYTF.

V and J are TRBV27 and TRBJ2-7; tentatively, D is TRBD2 (6 bases). Germline values: CDR1 MNHEY, CDR2 SMNVEV (reference sequence). V was trimmed by 2 bases and J by 4 bases, leaving 9 bases between them. The CDR3 extends over 13 amino acids. CDR3 bases: TGTGCCAGCAGTTTACTGGGAGGATACGAGCAGTACTTC. Translation gives CASSLLGGYEQYF.

The J gene is TRBJ1-5, the V gene TRBV7-3, with D hard to call. The germline V and J ends were trimmed by 3 bases and 4 bases, with 7 bases remaining between them. This CDR3 comprises 13 residues. The germline V gene has CDR1 SGHTA and CDR2 FQGTGA. CDR3 bases: TGTGCCAGCAGCTTCCGAGATAATCAGCCCCAGCATTTT. Translating gives CASSFRDNQPQHF.

V is TRBV3-1 (or the pseudogene TRBV3-2) and J is TRBJ2-1, with 9 bases aligning to TRBD2. The length of the CDR3 is 17 residues. V shed 1 base and J 9 bases; nucleotides not matched to a gene: 13. Per the germline V gene, CDR1 is LGHDT and CDR2 is YNNKEL (reference sequence). In DNA, the CDR3 is TGTGCCAGCAGCCAAGTAGCCCTAGCGGGAACCTTGAGTGAGCAGTTCTTC. The encoded protein is CASSQVALAGTLSEQFF.

The chain uses TRBV5-1 and TRBJ2-1, with 12 positions matching TRBD2. CDR3 length: 14 residues. Trimming took 5 bases from V and 7 from J; bases not matched to a gene: 4. CDR1 SGHRS and CDR2 YFSETQ come from the germline V gene. CDR3 nucleotide sequence: TGCGCCAGCAGAAGACTAGCGGGAGAAAATGAGCAGTTCTTC. As protein: CASRRLAGENEQFF.

The chain is built from TRBV28 and TRBJ2-1, with TRBD2 matching 7 bases. V lost 11 bases to trimming and J lost 2 bases; unmatched junction nucleotides: 3. Per germline, CDR1 MDHEN and CDR2 SYDVKM. The CDR3 is 12 residues long. The DNA of the CDR3 is TGTGCCTGGGGGGGAGCCTACAATGAGCAGTTCTTC. Translation: CAWGGAYNEQFF.

This chain links TRBV28 with TRBJ1-4, with 7 bases identical to TRBD1. The CDR3 totals 16 residues. CDR1 and CDR2 from the germline V gene are MDHEN and SYDVKM. Germline trimming cut 3 bases from V and 5 bases from J; bases unmatched to any gene: 9. Written as DNA, the CDR3 is TGTGCCAGCAGTTTCCCCCAGGGGGGTTTAAATGAAAAACTGTTTTTT. Its translation is CASSFPQGGLNEKLFF.

The CDR3 nucleotides read TGTGCCAGCAGCCCCGACAGGGTGTTTGCAGCTTTCTTT. Translated: CASSPDRVFAAFF. The V gene is TRBV12-3 or TRBV12-4, the J gene TRBJ1-1; TRBD1 agrees at 7 bases. The ends lost 6 bases at V and 10 bases at J; junction bases unmatched: 11. The CDR3 spans 13 residues.

The V call is TRBV7-3, the J call TRBJ2-5; the match to TRBD2 covers 11 bases. This CDR3 comprises 15 residues. Per germline, CDR1 SGHTA and CDR2 FQGTGA. Trimming cost V 3 bases and J 4 bases; bases outside gene matches: 4. The CDR3 here is CASSFSGGAGETQYF. The CDR3 nucleotides read TGTGCCAGCAGCTTTAGCGGGGGGGCCGGAGAGACCCAGTACTTC.

V is TRBV9 and J is TRBJ2-1; maybe TRBD2 (6 bases). CDR3 length: 16 amino acids. Germline CDR1 and CDR2: SGDLS and YYNGEE. The ends were cut back, 3 bases at V and 3 bases at J, with 16 bases in the middle. CDR3 bases: TGTGCCAGCAGCGCCTCCGGGGGTACCATCTACAATGAGCAGTTCTTC. Residues: CASSASGGTIYNEQFF.

CDR3 coding DNA: TGTGCCAGTAAAGACGGGGGGCAGCCAGATACGCAGTATTTT. This codes for CASKDGGQPDTQYF. The chain carries TRBV19 and TRBJ2-3, with a tentative D call TRBD2 (7 bases). The CDR3 loop spans 14 amino acids. Between the trimmed V and J ends, which lost 7 bases and 4 bases, there was a span of 15 bases. Per germline, CDR1 LNHDA and CDR2 SQIVND (reference sequence). The variable domain in full, with the rest retrieved from reference TRBV19 and TRBJ2-3, is DGGITQSPKYLFRKEGQNVTLSCEQNLNHDAMYWYRQDPGQGLRLIYYSQIVNDFQKGDIAEGYSVSREKKESFPLTVTSAQKNPTAFYLCASKDGGQPDTQYFGPGTRLTVL.

The V gene is TRBV19, the J gene TRBJ2-1, with a weak D call TRBD1 (5 bases). V dropped 5 bases and J dropped 1 base, with 9 bases sitting between them. CDR1 and CDR2 from the germline V gene are LNHDA and SQIVND (reference sequence). The CDR3 is 14 amino acids. The chain's CDR3 is CASSEAGSYNEQFF. As DNA, the CDR3 is TGTGCCAGTAGTGAGGCAGGGTCCTACAATGAGCAGTTCTTC.

The chain joins TRBV19 to TRBJ1-5, with D possibly TRBD1 on 5 matching bases. Per germline, CDR1 LNHDA and CDR2 SQIVND (reference sequence). CDR3 size: 15 residues. Between the trimmed V and J ends, which lost 2 bases and 4 bases, there was a span of 12 bases. The CDR3 nucleotides are TGTGCCAGTAGTATAATCGGGACTGGAAATCAGCCCCAGCATTTT. Amino acid sequence: CASSIIGTGNQPQHF.

V and J are TRBV24-1 and TRBJ2-1; possible D gene TRBD2, 5 bases. CDR3 length: 16 amino acids. Trimming removed 2 bases at V and 9 bases at J, with 19 bases between. Germline V gene data show CDR1 as KGHDR and CDR2 as SFDVKD. The CDR3 coding sequence is TGTGCCACCAGTGATTCAGCAGCCGCCTCCCGGGGTGAGCAGTTCTTC. As protein: CATSDSAAASRGEQFF.

V is TRBV6-5 and J is TRBJ1-1; no firm D call. The CDR3 length is 14 residues. CDR1 MNHEY and CDR2 SVGAGI come from the germline V gene. Trimming took 6 bases from V and 3 from J, leaving 14 bases between them. CDR3 sequence: CASRRLGRDTEAFF. In DNA form, the CDR3 reads TGTGCCAGCAGGCGACTCGGGAGAGACACTGAAGCTTTCTTT.

The chain is built from TRBV19 and TRBJ2-1; TRBD1 might be the D (5 bases). The V gene's germline CDR1 is LNHDA and CDR2 SQIVND (reference sequence). The CDR3 contains 14 residues. V dropped 2 bases and J dropped 2 bases, with 7 bases sitting between them. The CDR3 DNA is TGTGCCAGTAGTATACAGGGAACCTACAATGAGCAGTTCTTC. This sequence encodes CASSIQGTYNEQFF.

This rearrangement joins TRBV9 to TRBJ2-1; 11 bases fit TRBD2. CDR1 and CDR2 (germline): SGDLS, YYNGEE. The CDR3 consists of 16 residues. Unmatched junction bases numbered 5, after V lost 3 bases and J lost 3 bases. The CDR3 DNA follows: TGTGCCAGCAGCGAGGGGGGACTAGCGGTCTACAATGAGCAGTTCTTC. Translating gives CASSEGGLAVYNEQFF.

This clone showed up just a few times. J is TRBJ2-5 and V is TRBV28; 8 bases fit TRBD1. The V gene end was trimmed by 8 bases and the J gene end by 5 bases; junction bases not matched to a gene: 10. This CDR3 has 14 residues. Germline V gene sequence: CDR1 MDHEN, CDR2 SYDVKM. The CDR3 region has the DNA TGTGCCAGCGGGGGACAGGCGGCGGGGGAGACCCAGTACTTC. Amino acid sequence: CASGGQAAGETQYF.